These 30 T cell receptor beta chains came from one sample sequenced in a study of regulatory T cells in long-lasting Graves disease. Both iRepertoire HTBI primers and Arm-PCR of CDR3 regions were used to build the TCR beta libraries. TCRdb processed the multiplex PCR reads anew with MiXCR; each CDR3 protein has one entry. This table holds roughly 470,000 distinct CDR3 sequences, under 25% found once. Documented time point: persistent/refractory GD, antithyroid drugs over 5 years with positive TRAb. From RNA extracted from PBMCs, the TCR library was made. The specimen was peripheral blood mononuclear cells (PBMCs), collected when the disease was refractory, from a patient treated with antithyroid drugs. These receptors all come from a female donor with Graves disease.

There are a few counts of this clonotype. This sequence joins TRBV6-1 and TRBJ2-7; D is ambiguous. CDR1 and CDR2 from the germline V gene are MNHNS and SASEGT. V lost 4 bases, J lost 2 bases, and 6 bases lay in between. The CDR3 is 12 amino acids. In DNA, the CDR3 is TGTGCCAGCAGTGCCGTCACCTACGAGCAGTACTTC. Translation: CASSAVTYEQYF.

The rearrangement joins TRBV27 to TRBJ2-6; D gene ambiguous. V was shortened by 3 bases and J by 1 base, with 10 bases between the two germline ends. The CDR3 contains 16 residues. Germline assignment: CDR1 MNHEY and CDR2 SMNVEV (reference sequence). The CDR3 region is CASSFIVGSGANVLTF. DNA for the CDR3: TGTGCCAGCAGTTTTATCGTGGGGTCTGGGGCCAACGTCCTGACTTTC.

Only a few counts were recorded for this clonotype. V gene TRBV20-1 combines with J gene TRBJ1-5, with D uncertain. Trimming shortened V by 1 base and J by 5 bases, and 15 bases separated the two germline ends. CDR1 and CDR2 (germline): DFQATT, SNEGSKA (reference sequence). The CDR3 consists of 15 residues. The CDR3 DNA follows: TGCAGTGCTAGAGGCCTCGGCAGGACTGATCAGCCCCAGCATTTT. Translating gives CSARGLGRTDQPQHF.

The gene calls are TRBV7-9 and TRBJ1-5; possibly TRBD1 for D (5 bases). The CDR3 runs to 13 residues. V lost 5 bases and J 9 bases, leaving 14 bases between the germline ends. Per the germline V gene, CDR1 is SEHNR and CDR2 is FQNEAQ (reference sequence). CDR3 DNA sequence: TGTGCCAGCAGCCCCCAGGGTCGTCGGCCCCAGCATTTT. Its protein product is CASSPQGRRPQHF.

The sample holds many counts of this clonotype. This sequence joins TRBV7-2 and TRBJ2-5; 12 bases agree with TRBD2. The germline V gene encodes CDR1 SGHTA and CDR2 FQGNSA. V dropped 2 bases and J dropped 4; count of bases not matched to a gene: 11. The CDR3 is 18 residues long. CDR3 loop: CASSLQASGRAWGETQYF. The CDR3, as DNA: TGTGCCAGCAGCTTACAGGCTAGCGGGAGGGCATGGGGAGAGACCCAGTACTTC.

Only a few counts were recorded for this clonotype. V usage is TRBV4-1 and J usage is TRBJ2-7; perhaps TRBD1 as D (6 bases). Trimming shortened V by 1 base and J by 3 bases, and 16 bases separated the two germline ends. CDR3 length equals 16 residues. In germline, CDR1 is MGHRA, CDR2 YSYEKL. The CDR3 DNA follows: TGCGCCAGCAGCCAAGCCGCCGACAGGCAGGACTACGAGCAGTACTTC. This sequence encodes CASSQAADRQDYEQYF.

The chain joins TRBV4-1 to TRBJ2-2; D gene unclear. Trimming left V 0 bases short and J 5 bases short, with 16 bases between. Germline V gives CDR1 MGHRA, CDR2 YSYEKL. The CDR3 is 17 residues long. This CDR3 reads CASSQDQPAVKTGELFF. In DNA, the CDR3 is TGCGCCAGCAGCCAAGATCAGCCGGCAGTTAAGACCGGGGAGCTGTTTTTT.

This chain connects TRBV9 to TRBJ1-2; D gene unclear. Per germline, CDR1 SGDLS and CDR2 YYNGEE. CDR3 length: 13 amino acids. Trimming shortened V by 0 bases and J by 8 bases, and 11 bases separated the two germline ends. CDR3 nucleotide sequence: TGTGCCAGCAGCGTAGAAGGGATGGACGGCTACACCTTC. Its protein is CASSVEGMDGYTF.

This clonotype has just a few counts. V usage is TRBV6-1 and J usage is TRBJ1-5; 9 bases line up with TRBD1. The CDR3 has 14 amino acids. The germline gives CDR1 MNHNS, CDR2 SASEGT. V lost 6 bases to trimming and J lost 4 bases; unmatched junction nucleotides: 4. The CDR3 protein is CASRVTGGNQPQHF. The CDR3 bases are TGTGCCAGCAGAGTGACAGGGGGGAATCAGCCCCAGCATTTT.

This clonotype has at least ten counts. This chain connects TRBV28 to TRBJ2-7, with 7 bases identical to TRBD2. Germline-derived CDR1 and CDR2 are MDHEN and SYDVKM. The length of the CDR3 is 13 residues. Trimming at V came to 8 bases and at J to 4 bases, leaving 8 bases not matched to a gene. The CDR3 DNA follows: TGTGCCAGCGGGTGGGCTAGCGGATACGAGCAGTACTTC. This encodes CASGWASGYEQYF.

Only a few counts were recorded for this clonotype. V gene TRBV20-1 combines with J gene TRBJ1-5; TRBD1 aligns across 8 bases. The V gene end was trimmed by 6 bases and the J gene end by 7 bases; junction bases not matched to a gene: 8. The germline CDR1 and CDR2 sequences are DFQATT and SNEGSKA (reference sequence). The CDR3 runs 13 residues. CDR3 bases: TGCAGTGCGCGACAGGGGACGGGGCAGCCCCAGCATTTT. Its protein product is CSARQGTGQPQHF.

This clonotype came up a few times. The chain is built from TRBV6-1 and TRBJ2-2; D gene uncertain. Germline V gives CDR1 MNHNS, CDR2 SASEGT. This CDR3 is 17 amino acids long. V lost 1 base and J 7 bases, leaving 19 bases between the germline ends. Written as DNA, the CDR3 is TGTGCCAGCAGTGAAGAGCAGCTTTCGATAGTTTTCGGGGAGCTGTTTTTT. This sequence encodes CASSEEQLSIVFGELFF.

The J gene is TRBJ2-5, the V gene TRBV6-1; D is unresolved. The germline V gene encodes CDR1 MNHNS and CDR2 SASEGT. Trimming left V 5 bases short and J 2 bases short, with 6 bases between. The CDR3 sequence is 12 residues long. The CDR3 spells CASSRPQETQYF. The CDR3 nucleotides are TGTGCCAGCAGTCGTCCTCAAGAGACCCAGTACTTC.

This chain joins TRBV19 and TRBJ1-5; TRBD1 is a possible D gene (5 bases). With 3 bases removed from V and 7 bases from J, the gap between germline ends came to 13 bases. In germline, CDR1 is LNHDA, CDR2 SQIVND (reference sequence). The CDR3 length is 14 residues. The CDR3 here is CASSIQGVGQPQHF. Written as DNA, the CDR3 is TGTGCCAGTAGTATCCAGGGAGTAGGACAGCCCCAGCATTTT.

The chain has TRBV7-2 and TRBJ2-7; D is unresolved. CDR3 size: 12 residues. The V end was cut by 5 bases, the J end by 7 bases, with 12 bases between. Per germline, CDR1 SGHTA and CDR2 FQGNSA. The CDR3 protein is CASSPTLTEQYF. The CDR3 coding sequence is TGTGCCAGCAGCCCAACTCTAACTGAGCAGTACTTC. Combining the CDR3 with reference TRBV7-2 and TRBJ2-7 gives the whole variable domain GAGVSQSPSNKVTEKGKDVELRCDPISGHTALYWYRQSLGQGLEFLIYFQGNSAPDKSGLPSDRFSAERTGGSVSTLTIQRTQQEDSAVYLCASSPTLTEQYFGPGTRLTVT.

This clonotype was counted a few times. The chain combines TRBV19 with TRBJ1-5; D is unclear. In germline, CDR1 is LNHDA, CDR2 SQIVND (reference sequence). V was trimmed by 7 bases and J by 0 bases, leaving 16 bases between them. The CDR3 spans 16 residues. The CDR3 loop reads CASNLPSSDSNQPQHF. DNA of the CDR3: TGTGCCAGTAATCTTCCGAGTAGCGATAGCAATCAGCCCCAGCATTTT.

V gene TRBV24-1 combines with J gene TRBJ1-1; D possibly corresponds to TRBD1 (5 bases). The V and J ends lost 7 bases and 1 base respectively, with 9 bases between them. Germline CDR1 and CDR2: KGHDR and SFDVKD. The CDR3 sequence is 13 residues long. The CDR3 is CATRGLRNTEAFF. The CDR3 nucleotides read TGTGCCACCAGGGGACTAAGGAACACTGAAGCTTTCTTT.

This clonotype was detected only a few times. The chain joins TRBV20-1 to TRBJ1-1; D is uncertain. The CDR3 has 15 residues. V shed 5 bases and J shed 1 base, with 17 bases lying between them. Germline V lookup: CDR1 DFQATT, CDR2 SNEGSKA (reference sequence). The CDR3 region is CSAQTDAAKNTEAFF. In DNA, the CDR3 is TGCAGTGCTCAGACGGACGCAGCCAAGAACACTGAAGCTTTCTTT.

This clonotype was found many times. This chain joins TRBV6-2 or TRBV6-3 and TRBJ2-7, with a possible D match to TRBD1 (6 bases). Between the trimmed V and J ends, which lost 3 bases and 2 bases, there was a span of 11 bases. Per the germline V gene, CDR1 is MNHEY and CDR2 is SVGEGT. The CDR3 length is 14 residues. CDR3 region: CASSYGTSAYEQYF. The CDR3 nucleotides read TGTGCCAGCAGTTATGGGACAAGCGCCTACGAGCAGTACTTC.

The chain uses TRBV9 and TRBJ2-7; 10 bases map to TRBD2. This CDR3 region has 15 residues. In germline, CDR1 is SGDLS, CDR2 YYNGEE. V was clipped by 0 bases and J by 4 bases; unmatched bases: 4. The CDR3 protein is CASSVGSSGGYEQYF. Here the CDR3 DNA reads TGTGCCAGCAGCGTAGGGTCTAGCGGGGGTTACGAGCAGTACTTC.

The J gene is TRBJ2-7, the V gene TRBV20-1, with 7 nucleotides matching TRBD1. The junction had 9 bases not matched to a gene; V was cut back by 0 bases and J by 7 bases. Looked up from germline, CDR1 is DFQATT and CDR2 is SNEGSKA (reference sequence). This CDR3 spans 14 amino acids. The CDR3: CSARDNTGVGEQYF. The CDR3 coding sequence is TGCAGTGCTAGAGACAATACAGGGGTGGGAGAGCAGTACTTC.

There are many counts of this clonotype. The chain links TRBV27 to TRBJ2-7; 8 bases are a match to TRBD2. The length of the CDR3 is 14 residues. The V gene's germline CDR1 is MNHEY and CDR2 SMNVEV (reference sequence). V shed 3 bases, J shed 7 bases, and the junction held 8 bases outside the gene matches. In nucleotides, the CDR3 is TGTGCCAGCAGTTTGGGTCCACCGGGGGGGGAGCAGTACTTC. Its protein is CASSLGPPGGEQYF.

This clonotype occurred many times. The chain couples TRBV27 to TRBJ1-5, with D possibly being TRBD1 (5 bases). Germline CDR1 and CDR2: MNHEY and SMNVEV (reference sequence). V was clipped by 5 bases and J by 4 bases, with 15 bases between them. The CDR3 spans 15 residues. The CDR3 nucleotides read TGTGCCAGCAGTGACGGGTCGAGGGGTAATCAGCCCCAGCATTTT. This codes for CASSDGSRGNQPQHF.

Many counts were recorded for this clonotype. The rearrangement links TRBV11-2 to TRBJ2-1, with D perhaps matching TRBD1 or TRBD2 (5 bases each). This CDR3 is 13 amino acids long. Trimming shortened V by 8 bases and J by 8 bases, and 16 bases separated the two germline ends. CDR1 SGHAT and CDR2 FQNNGV come from the germline V gene. The DNA of the CDR3 is TGTGCCAGCGCCGGGGCAGGTCGGCATGAGCAGTTCTTC. Amino acid sequence: CASAGAGRHEQFF.

The table lists this clonotype with many counts. This rearrangement joins TRBV3-1 to TRBJ2-2; D not certain. Trimming cost V 1 base and J 1 base, with 7 bases left between them. Germline V CDR1 and CDR2: LGHDT, YNNKEL (reference sequence). This CDR3 spans 15 amino acids. Written as DNA, the CDR3 is TGTGCCAGCAGCCAAGGGACCTTGAACACCGGGGAGCTGTTTTTT. It encodes CASSQGTLNTGELFF.

This clonotype was seen repeatedly, ten times or more. The V and J genes are TRBV28 and TRBJ1-1, with D unclear. The CDR3 is made up of 15 amino acids. The germline CDR1 and CDR2 sequences are MDHEN and SYDVKM. V was clipped by 8 bases and J by 0 bases, with 16 bases between them. The CDR3 sequence is CASESLGEVNTEAFF. In nucleotides, the CDR3 is TGTGCCAGCGAATCCCTAGGCGAGGTGAACACTGAAGCTTTCTTT.

The V call is TRBV19, the J call TRBJ2-2, with 7 positions matching TRBD1. Germline CDR1 reads LNHDA; CDR2 reads SQIVND (reference sequence). V trimming: 10 bases; J trimming: 2 bases; junction bases outside the gene matches: 10. This CDR3 spans 15 amino acids. The CDR3 bases are TGTGCCACCTCTAGACAGGGCCTAAACACCGGGGAGCTGTTTTTT. This encodes CATSRQGLNTGELFF. Complete variable domain (other parts from reference TRBV19 and TRBJ2-2): DGGITQSPKYLFRKEGQNVTLSCEQNLNHDAMYWYRQDPGQGLRLIYYSQIVNDFQKGDIAEGYSVSREKKESFPLTVTSAQKNPTAFYLCATSRQGLNTGELFFGEGSRLTVL.

This clonotype appeared a single time. V usage is TRBV6-1 and J usage is TRBJ1-1; weak D call: TRBD1 (6 bases). The CDR3 is 16 residues long. Per germline, CDR1 MNHNS and CDR2 SASEGT. Trimming pared 7 bases from V and 0 bases from J, leaving 18 bases between. The CDR3 region has the DNA TGTGCCAGCAAGAGACAGGCCCCTGGAATGAACACTGAAGCTTTCTTT. Translation gives CASKRQAPGMNTEAFF.

The chain couples TRBV30 to TRBJ1-2; D might be TRBD1 (5 bases). V was shortened by 4 bases and J by 1 base, with 22 bases between the two germline ends. Germline CDR1 and CDR2: GTSNPN and SVGIG (reference sequence). This CDR3 spans 17 amino acids. CDR3 in DNA: TGTGCCTGGAACCCCAACAGGAAACCTTGGGGTAACTATGGCTACACCTTC. As protein: CAWNPNRKPWGNYGYTF. The variable domain in full, completed from reference TRBV30 and TRBJ1-2, reads SQTIHQWPATLVQPVGSPLSLECTVEGTSNPNLYWYRQAAGRGLQLLFYSVGIGQISSEVPQNLSASRPQDRQFILSSKKLLLSDSGFYLCAWNPNRKPWGNYGYTFGSGTRLTVV.

This clonotype was seen many times. The chain employs TRBV7-9 and TRBJ2-2; D might be TRBD1 (7 bases). In germline, CDR1 is SEHNR, CDR2 FQNEAQ (reference sequence). V was trimmed by 4 bases and J by 5 bases, leaving 17 bases between them. This CDR3 is 16 amino acids long. CDR3 sequence (DNA): TGTGCCAGCAGCTCCAGGGGGGACATCAGAACCGGGGAGCTGTTTTTT. As protein: CASSSRGDIRTGELFF.